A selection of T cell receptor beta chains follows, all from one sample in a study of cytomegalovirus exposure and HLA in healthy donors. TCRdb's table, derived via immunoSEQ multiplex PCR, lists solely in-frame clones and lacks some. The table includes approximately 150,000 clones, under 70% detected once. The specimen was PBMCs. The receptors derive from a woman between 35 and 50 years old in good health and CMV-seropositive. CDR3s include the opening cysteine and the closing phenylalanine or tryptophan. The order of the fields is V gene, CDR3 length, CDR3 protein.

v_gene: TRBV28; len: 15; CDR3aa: CASRGDLSSGNTIYF
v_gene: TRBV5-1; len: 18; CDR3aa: CASRAPTSGGPSVHEQFF
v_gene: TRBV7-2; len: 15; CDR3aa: CASSWGQGTGTEAFF
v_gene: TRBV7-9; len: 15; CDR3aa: CASRYGTSGRYEQYF
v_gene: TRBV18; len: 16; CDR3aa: CASSPLGAGSSYEQYF
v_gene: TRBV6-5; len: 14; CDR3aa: CASSYGANSYEQYF
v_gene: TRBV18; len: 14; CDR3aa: CASSPPGPNYGYPF
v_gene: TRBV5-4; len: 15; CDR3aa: CASSKTGGAGNTIYF
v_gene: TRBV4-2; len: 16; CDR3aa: CASSQKSGTKSYEQYF
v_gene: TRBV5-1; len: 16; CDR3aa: CASSPIPGLEGKEQYF
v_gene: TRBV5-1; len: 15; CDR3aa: CASSLASQGTKGYPF
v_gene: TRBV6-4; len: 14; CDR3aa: CARSQTGQSYEQYF
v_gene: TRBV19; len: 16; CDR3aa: CASSIRVGVRGDEQYF
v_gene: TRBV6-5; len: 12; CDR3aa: CASSHRDQPQHF
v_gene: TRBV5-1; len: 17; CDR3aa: CASSPTGTGIANYGYTF